Shown below are 8 T cell receptor beta chains from a single sample sequenced in a study of blood T cell repertoires in COVID-19. Generated by immunoSEQ multiplex PCR, the TCRdb table keeps only in-frame clones and is missing some. The sample lists about 180,000 clones, roughly 80% occurring once. The source material was peripheral blood. The receptor set was obtained from a human donor in a cohort sampled during active COVID-19.

This chain joins TRBV30 and TRBJ2-7, with TRBD1 identical over 8 bases. The CDR3 has 14 residues. Germline V lookup: CDR1 GTSNPN, CDR2 SVGIG (reference sequence). V was pared by 1 base and J by 3 bases, with 5 bases of the junction left unmatched. CDR3 nucleotides: TGTGCCTGGAGTGCAGACAGGGGAAACTACGAGCAGTACTTC. This sequence encodes CAWSADRGNYEQYF.

The V gene is TRBV5-4, the J gene TRBJ2-7, with D tentatively TRBD1 (5 bases). The CDR3 sequence is 15 residues long. Germline-derived CDR1 and CDR2 are SGHNT and YYREEE (reference sequence). Trimming cost V 0 bases and J 0 bases, with 10 bases left between them. The CDR3 region has the DNA TGTGCCAGCAGCTTGGAAACAGGATACTCCTACGAGCAGTACTTC. Protein: CASSLETGYSYEQYF.

The count of this clone is one. This chain connects TRBV19 to TRBJ1-5; 7 nucleotides line up with TRBD1. Germline-derived CDR1 and CDR2 are LNHDA and SQIVND (reference sequence). V was pared by 6 bases and J by 4 bases, with 6 bases of the junction left unmatched. CDR3 size: 14 residues. In nucleotides, the CDR3 is TGTGCCAGTAGCGGAGGGGGCTGGAATCAGCCCCAGCATTTT. This translates into CASSGGGWNQPQHF.

This rearrangement joins TRBV6-1 to TRBJ1-5; TRBD1 agrees at 11 bases. The CDR3 covers 15 residues. V dropped 1 base and J dropped 11; count of bases not matched to a gene: 7. CDR1 and CDR2 (germline): MNHNS, SASEGT. The CDR3 spells CASSEEGTGGPSQHF. CDR3 DNA: TGTGCCAGCAGTGAAGAGGGGACAGGGGGTCCGTCCCAGCATTTT.

V usage is TRBV6-5 and J usage is TRBJ1-5, with D perhaps TRBD1 (5 bases). The V gene lost 8 bases and the J gene lost 4 bases, with 18 bases spanning the gap. Germline V gives CDR1 MNHEY, CDR2 SVGAGI. This CDR3 has 15 amino acids. The CDR3 sequence: CASSGGRGGNQPQHF. The CDR3, as DNA: TGTGCCAGCTCCGGGGGACGGGGAGGAAATCAGCCCCAGCATTTT.

The rearrangement joins TRBV11-2 to TRBJ2-7; 9 bases are a match to TRBD2. J gave up 0 bases and V 6 bases, and 6 bases lay outside the gene matches. The CDR3 consists of 15 residues. Germline V gene lookup returns CDR1 SGHAT and CDR2 FQNNGV. CDR3 nucleotide sequence: TGTGCCAGCAGGCGACTAGCGGCGAGCTCCTACGAGCAGTACTTC. Protein product: CASRRLAASSYEQYF. Together with reference TRBV11-2 and TRBJ2-7, the CDR3 gives the full variable domain: EAGVAQSPRYKIIEKRQSVAFWCNPISGHATLYWYQQILGQGPKLLIQFQNNGVVDDSQLPKDRFSAERLKGVDSTLKIQPAKLEDSAVYLCASRRLAASSYEQYFGPGTRLTVT.

The chain is built from TRBV2 and TRBJ1-1, with D unresolved. V gave up 5 bases and J gave up 0 bases, with 4 bases separating them. The CDR3 runs 12 residues. Germline V gene lookup returns CDR1 SNHLY and CDR2 FYNNEI. The CDR3 is CASSQVNTEAFF. The CDR3 nucleotides read TGTGCCAGCAGTCAGGTGAACACTGAAGCTTTCTTT.

The chain employs TRBV6-2 or TRBV6-3 and TRBJ1-1, with 9 bases lining up with TRBD1. Germline trimming cut 6 bases from V and 0 bases from J; bases unmatched to any gene: 5. This CDR3 spans 15 amino acids. The germline CDR1 and CDR2 sequences are MNHEY and SVGEGT. The CDR3: CASSPRDRVNTEAFF. DNA for the CDR3: TGTGCCAGCAGCCCACGGGACAGGGTGAACACTGAAGCTTTCTTT.